The entry below gives a single T cell receptor (beta chain) sequence along with its context. Germline CDR1 MNHNS, CDR2 SASEGT. The germline V and J ends were trimmed by 6 bases and 0 bases, with 15 bases remaining between them. The CDR3 spans 15 residues. Method: immunoSEQ multiplex PCR; TCRdb's copy keeps in-frame clones and lacks some. The sample yields approximately 76,000 clones, more than 75% seen once. This specimen belongs to a study of OX40 agonist ivuxolimab in advanced cancers. The specimen was CD4+ or CD8+ T cells sorted from blood, collected in a trial of the OX40 agonist ivuxolimab. The chain couples TRBV6-1 to TRBJ2-7; a weak D match, TRBD1 (6 bases). The origin of this receptor is an adult with an advanced solid tumor such as melanoma, head and neck, liver or kidney cancer. CDR3 in DNA: TGTGCCAGCAGAGCTTACCGGGACACCTCCTACGAGCAGTACTTC. Translated: CASRAYRDTSYEQYF.